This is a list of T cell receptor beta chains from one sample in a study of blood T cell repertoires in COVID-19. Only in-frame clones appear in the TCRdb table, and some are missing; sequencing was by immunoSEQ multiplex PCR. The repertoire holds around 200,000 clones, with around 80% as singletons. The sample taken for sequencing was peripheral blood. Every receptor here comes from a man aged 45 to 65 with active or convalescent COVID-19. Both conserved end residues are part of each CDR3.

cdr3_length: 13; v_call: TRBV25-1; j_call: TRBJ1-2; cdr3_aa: CASSEGADYGYTF
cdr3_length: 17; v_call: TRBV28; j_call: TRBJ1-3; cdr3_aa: CASSLPARQGSGNTIYF
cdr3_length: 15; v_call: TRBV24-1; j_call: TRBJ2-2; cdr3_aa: CATSGTGRSPGELFF
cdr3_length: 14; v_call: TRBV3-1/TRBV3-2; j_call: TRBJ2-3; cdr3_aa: CASSRSGRTDTQYF
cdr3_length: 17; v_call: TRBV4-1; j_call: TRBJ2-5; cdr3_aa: CASSHNPMGGAQETQYF
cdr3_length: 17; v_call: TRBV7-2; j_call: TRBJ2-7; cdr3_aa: CASSHQGGGQWIGEQYF
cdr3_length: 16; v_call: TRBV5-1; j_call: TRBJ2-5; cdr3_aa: CASSSDPGVRQETQYF
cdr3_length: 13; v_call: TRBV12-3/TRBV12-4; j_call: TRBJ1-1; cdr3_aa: CASSLGQSTEAFF
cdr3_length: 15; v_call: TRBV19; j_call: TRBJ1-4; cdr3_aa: CASIPGVATNEKLFF
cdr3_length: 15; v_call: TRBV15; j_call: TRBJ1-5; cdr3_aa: CATSRVDRPNQPQHF
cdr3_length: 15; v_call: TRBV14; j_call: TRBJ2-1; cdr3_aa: CASSPGGGSYNEQFF
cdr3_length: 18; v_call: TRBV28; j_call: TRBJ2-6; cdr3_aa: CASSQPGTGLSGANVLTF
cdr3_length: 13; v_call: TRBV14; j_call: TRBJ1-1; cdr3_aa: CASSQGRGTEAFF
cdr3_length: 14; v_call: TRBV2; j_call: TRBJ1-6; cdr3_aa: CASREGRGGSPLHF